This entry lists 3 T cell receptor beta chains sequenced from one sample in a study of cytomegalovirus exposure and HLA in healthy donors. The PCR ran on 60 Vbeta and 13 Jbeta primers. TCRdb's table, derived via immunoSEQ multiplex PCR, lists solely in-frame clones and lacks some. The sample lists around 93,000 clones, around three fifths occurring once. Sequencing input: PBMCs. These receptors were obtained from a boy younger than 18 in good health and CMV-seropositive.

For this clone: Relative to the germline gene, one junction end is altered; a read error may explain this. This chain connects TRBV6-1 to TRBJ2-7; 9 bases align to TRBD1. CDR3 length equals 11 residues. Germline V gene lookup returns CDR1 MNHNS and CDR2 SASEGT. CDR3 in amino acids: CASTGQGRSNF. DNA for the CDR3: TGTGCCAGCACAGGACAGGGGCGAAGCAACTTC.

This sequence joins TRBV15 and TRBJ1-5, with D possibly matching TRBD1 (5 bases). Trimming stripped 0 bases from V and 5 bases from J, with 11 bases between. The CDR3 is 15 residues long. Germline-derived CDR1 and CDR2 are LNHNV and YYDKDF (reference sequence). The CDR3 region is CATSRDRGLDQPQHF. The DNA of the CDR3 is TGTGCCACCAGCAGAGATAGGGGACTCGATCAGCCCCAGCATTTT.

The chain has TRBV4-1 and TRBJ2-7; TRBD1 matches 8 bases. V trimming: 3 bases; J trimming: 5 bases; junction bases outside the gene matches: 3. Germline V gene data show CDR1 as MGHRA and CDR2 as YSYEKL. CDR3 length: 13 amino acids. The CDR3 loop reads CASSQRTGHEQYF. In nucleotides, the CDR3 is TGCGCCAGCAGCCAGAGGACAGGGCACGAGCAGTACTTC.